This T cell receptor (beta chain) was recovered during a study of a mutant IDH1 vaccine in newly diagnosed glioma. About the research overall: Patients got radiotherapy, temozolomide, or both beforehand, and most got both. Study-wide results and limits: Variations in leading peripheral T cell clonotypes appeared to have no connection with pseudoprogression.

The assay was immunoSEQ multiplex PCR, and TCRdb's table has in-frame clones only and misses some. Altogether about 88,000 clones are present, around 79% being singletons, with the ten largest covering less than 5.5%. V was pared by 8 bases and J by 3 bases, with 13 bases between. Per the germline V gene, CDR1 is SNHLY and CDR2 is FYNNEI. The CDR3 extends over 14 amino acids. Turning to this clone: Its specificity is unknown.

Regarding time point: baseline, week 1 (first vaccination visit). Treatment denoted: pre-vaccination baseline after standard-of-care therapy. The V and J genes are TRBV2 and TRBJ2-2; perhaps D is TRBD1 or TRBD2 (5 bases each). Sequences were derived from PBMCs, sampled from a glioma patient treated with radiotherapy, temozolomide or both. This receptor was identified in a man between 40 and 49 years old with glioma. Some clones in this sample may be carry-over from other donors' samples. The CDR3 loop reads CASRGVGDTGELFF. In DNA form, the CDR3 reads TGTGCCAGCCGGGGTGTAGGGGACACCGGGGAGCTGTTTTTT.